Listed below are T cell receptor beta chains from one sample, sequenced in a study of blood T cells in healthy people across ages. TCRdb itself ran the 5' RACE reads through MiXCR, one entry per CDR3 protein. The table lists 800,000 or so distinct CDR3 sequences, about 59% of them singletons, with roughly a quarter in the top ten. The sequencing input was blood. The receptors here all came from a man under 40 in good health. CDR3s include the opening cysteine and the closing phenylalanine or tryptophan. Each record gives: D gene, J gene, clone size, V gene, CDR3 protein, CDR3 DNA. The D gene is left open where the match is weak. Clone sizes are given selectively: once, few, many, or a class where the clone is expanded.

D: .; J: TRBJ2-7; size: .; V: TRBV4-1; CDR3: CASSQDRGDAYEQYF; DNA: TGCGCCAGCAGCCAAGATCGTGGGGACGCCTACGAGCAGTACTTC
D: .; J: TRBJ2-7; size: few; V: TRBV7-2; CDR3: CASSKWADEQYF; DNA: TGTGCCAGCAGCAAGTGGGCGGACGAGCAGTACTTC
D: .; J: TRBJ1-5; size: .; V: TRBV20-1; CDR3: CSTQVYGNQPQHF; DNA: TGCAGTACACAGGTTTACGGCAATCAGCCCCAGCATTTT
D: .; J: TRBJ2-5; size: .; V: TRBV6-1; CDR3: CASSAMKTQYF; DNA: TGTGCCAGCAGTGCGATGAAGACCCAGTACTTC
D: .; J: TRBJ2-7; size: few; V: TRBV5-1; CDR3: CASRQEGYEQYF; DNA: TGCGCCAGCCGGCAAGAAGGCTACGAGCAGTACTTC
D: .; J: TRBJ2-6; size: .; V: TRBV12-3/TRBV12-4; CDR3: CASSITGWQSSGANVLTF; DNA: TGTGCCAGCAGTATTACAGGTTGGCAAAGCTCTGGGGCCAACGTCCTGACTTTC
D: .; J: TRBJ2-7; size: few; V: TRBV20-1; CDR3: CSARNLAENPYEQYF; DNA: TGCAGTGCTAGGAACTTAGCGGAGAATCCCTACGAGCAGTACTTC
D: .; J: TRBJ1-6; size: .; V: TRBV24-1; CDR3: CATSDLHAPGASPLHF; DNA: TGTGCCACCAGTGATTTGCACGCCCCGGGGGCTTCACCCCTCCACTTT
D: .; J: TRBJ2-1; size: .; V: TRBV5-1; CDR3: CASSFYGPYNEQFF; DNA: TGCGCCAGCAGCTTCTACGGACCGTACAATGAGCAGTTCTTC
D: .; J: TRBJ1-1; size: many; V: TRBV7-3; CDR3: CASSPTTGNTEAFF; DNA: TGTGCCAGCAGCCCGACGACAGGGAACACTGAAGCTTTCTTT
D: .; J: TRBJ1-5; size: .; V: TRBV28; CDR3: CASSLYWDDGNQPQHF; DNA: TGTGCCAGCAGTTTATATTGGGACGATGGCAATCAGCCCCAGCATTTT
D: TRBD2; J: TRBJ2-1; size: once; V: TRBV18; CDR3: CASGGLAGYNGQFF; DNA: TGTGCCAGCGGGGGACTAGCGGGTTACAATGGGCAGTTCTTC
D: .; J: TRBJ2-1; size: .; V: TRBV4-3; CDR3: CASSQESEQFF; DNA: TGTGCCAGCAGCCAAGAGAGTGAGCAGTTCTTC
D: .; J: TRBJ2-2; size: .; V: TRBV9; CDR3: CASSVAVAVAGELFF; DNA: TGTGCCAGCAGCGTAGCTGTGGCGGTGGCCGGGGAGCTGTTTTTT
D: .; J: TRBJ2-7; size: .; V: TRBV28; CDR3: CASSFPLPDSNYEQYF; DNA: TGTGCCAGCAGTTTTCCCCTCCCGGACAGCAACTACGAGCAGTACTTC
D: TRBD1; J: TRBJ2-7; size: once; V: TRBV29-1; CDR3: CSVEIQGYEQYF; DNA: TGCAGCGTTGAAATACAGGGGTACGAGCAGTACTTC
D: .; J: TRBJ2-1; size: few; V: TRBV7-3; CDR3: CASSLYYSSYNEQFF; DNA: TGTGCCAGCAGCTTGTACTACAGCTCCTACAATGAGCAGTTCTTC
D: .; J: TRBJ1-5; size: .; V: TRBV12-3/TRBV12-4; CDR3: CASSLERGGGNQPQHF; DNA: TGTGCCAGCAGTTTAGAAAGAGGGGGTGGCAATCAGCCCCAGCATTTT
D: .; J: TRBJ2-7; size: .; V: TRBV10-3; CDR3: CAIREVGVDEQYF; DNA: TGTGCCATCAGGGAGGTAGGGGTTGACGAGCAGTACTTC
D: .; J: TRBJ2-5; size: .; V: TRBV6-5; CDR3: CASRTYRVQETQYF; DNA: TGTGCCAGCAGGACTTACAGGGTACAGGAGACCCAGTACTTC
D: .; J: TRBJ1-6; size: .; V: TRBV7-8; CDR3: CASSLRAGKDSPLHF; DNA: TGTGCCAGCAGCTTAAGAGCCGGGAAAGATTCACCCCTCCACTTT
D: .; J: TRBJ1-2; size: .; V: TRBV14; CDR3: CASSQDTNNYGYTF; DNA: TGTGCCAGCAGCCAAGATACGAATAACTATGGCTACACCTTC
D: .; J: TRBJ2-1; size: .; V: TRBV5-4; CDR3: CASRFRGPGNEQFF; DNA: TGTGCCAGCAGGTTCCGGGGGCCAGGGAATGAGCAGTTCTTC
D: .; J: TRBJ2-1; size: .; V: TRBV4-2; CDR3: CASSQERGLSYNEQFF; DNA: TGTGCCAGCAGCCAAGAAAGGGGTCTCTCCTACAATGAGCAGTTCTTC
D: TRBD2; J: TRBJ2-3; size: once; V: TRBV3-1; CDR3: CASSQSGGSDTQYF; DNA: TGTGCCAGCAGCCAAAGCGGGGGTTCAGATACGCAGTATTTT
D: TRBD1; J: TRBJ2-5; size: few; V: TRBV12-3/TRBV12-4; CDR3: CASSTRTGNQETQYF; DNA: TGTGCCAGCAGTACCCGGACAGGGAATCAAGAGACCCAGTACTTC
D: .; J: TRBJ2-5; size: .; V: TRBV11-2; CDR3: CASSFPLRPGSQETQYF; DNA: TGTGCCAGCAGCTTTCCCCTGCGCCCGGGGTCCCAAGAGACCCAGTACTTC
D: .; J: TRBJ2-7; size: .; V: TRBV6-5; CDR3: CAISAMKAGYEQYF; DNA: TGTGCCATCAGTGCTATGAAGGCAGGCTACGAGCAGTACTTC
D: .; J: TRBJ2-7; size: few; V: TRBV20-1; CDR3: CSARVRGALYEQYF; DNA: TGCAGTGCTAGAGTCCGGGGGGCTCTCTACGAGCAGTACTTC
D: .; J: TRBJ2-1; size: .; V: TRBV3-1; CDR3: CASSHATVQVNEQFF; DNA: TGTGCCAGCAGCCACGCCACTGTACAGGTGAATGAGCAGTTCTTC
D: .; J: TRBJ2-5; size: few; V: TRBV7-2; CDR3: CASSYTIRAHTEETQYF; DNA: TGTGCCAGCAGCTACACCATTCGGGCGCACACAGAAGAGACCCAGTACTTC
D: .; J: TRBJ2-1; size: .; V: TRBV15; CDR3: CATSSNRDTRSYNEQFF; DNA: TGTGCCACCAGCAGTAACCGGGACACTCGCTCCTACAATGAGCAGTTCTTC
D: .; J: TRBJ2-7; size: many; V: TRBV4-3; CDR3: CASSQGGTYEQYF; DNA: TGCGCCAGCAGCCAAGGTGGGACCTACGAGCAGTACTTC